Listed below are T cell receptor beta chains from one sample, sequenced in a study of blood T cell repertoires in COVID-19. This table comes from immunoSEQ multiplex PCR, and its TCRdb copy is limited to in-frame clones, with some not included. Of 150,000 to 200,000 clones in the sample, 88% were seen once. What was sequenced was peripheral blood. The receptors were sampled from a man in his sixties with acute or convalescent COVID-19. CDR3s include the opening cysteine and the closing phenylalanine or tryptophan. The D gene is left open where the match is weak. Some rows mark clone size as missing; the rest say once, few, many or name a class of expanded clone.

j_call,clone_size,v_call,d_call,cdr3_nt,cdr3_aa
TRBJ1-1,.,TRBV24-1,TRBD1,TGTGCCACCGGACAGGGGTCGAACACTGAAGCTTTCTTT,CATGQGSNTEAFF
TRBJ1-5,.,TRBV7-2,TRBD1,TGTGCCAGCAGCCTAAGAACCGGGACAGGGGATCAGCCCCAGCATTTT,CASSLRTGTGDQPQHF
TRBJ2-1,once,TRBV6-4,TRBD1,TGTGCCAGCAGTGAGGGGACAGGACGGACAAATGAGCAGTTCTTC,CASSEGTGRTNEQFF
TRBJ1-1,few,TRBV5-5,.,TGTGCCAGCAGTTCCCTTACAGGGAGGGGCACTGAAGCTTTCTTT,CASSSLTGRGTEAFF
TRBJ2-3,.,TRBV9,.,TGTGCCAGCAGCGTAGCCCGAGTGGGCACAGATACGCAGTATTTT,CASSVARVGTDTQYF
TRBJ1-1,.,TRBV6-5,.,TGTGCCAGCAGCGTATACTCGGCCGGGGCTTTCTTT,CASSVYSAGAFF
TRBJ1-2,.,TRBV11-2,.,TGTGCCAGCAGCTTCTCACCGTCAGGAGGCTACACCTTC,CASSFSPSGGYTF
TRBJ2-2,few,TRBV24-1,.,TGTGCCACCCAACGGGGTTACACCGGGGAGCTGTTTTTT,CATQRGYTGELFF
TRBJ1-3,.,TRBV9,.,TGTGCCAGCAGCGTAGACCCCCGGGGAAACACCATATATTTT,CASSVDPRGNTIYF
TRBJ2-1,.,TRBV6-5,TRBD2,TGTGCCAGCAGATTTCTAGCGGGACGCTACAATGAGCAGTTCTTC,CASRFLAGRYNEQFF
TRBJ2-1,few,TRBV12-3/TRBV12-4,.,TGTGCCAGCAGTTCCCCAGGGCATGAGCAGTTCTTC,CASSSPGHEQFF
TRBJ2-1,.,TRBV7-6,.,TGTGCCAGCAGCTTAAGAGTCGCTAGCGACTACAATGAGCAGTTCTTC,CASSLRVASDYNEQFF
TRBJ2-1,few,TRBV6-2/TRBV6-3,TRBD2,TGTGCCAGCAGTTACACCCCATCTAGCGGTGAGCAGTTCTTC,CASSYTPSSGEQFF
TRBJ1-4,.,TRBV10-3,.,TGTGCCATCAGTGCCACAGGACCTCCTAATGAAAAACTGTTTTTT,CAISATGPPNEKLFF
TRBJ2-2,.,TRBV12-3/TRBV12-4,.,TGTGCCAGCAGTCCCAGGGTTAACGGGGAGCTGTTTTTT,CASSPRVNGELFF
TRBJ1-5,.,TRBV19,.,TGTGCCAGTAGTATGGGTTCCCGGGGTGCCGATCAGCCCCAGCATTTT,CASSMGSRGADQPQHF
TRBJ1-4,.,TRBV25-1,.,TGTGCCAGCAGTGGGGGGACTGGCATTAATGAAAAACTGTTTTTT,CASSGGTGINEKLFF
TRBJ2-7,few,TRBV6-2/TRBV6-3,.,TGTGCCAGCAGTTACGGGGACACACGGTACTACGAGCAGTACTTC,CASSYGDTRYYEQYF
TRBJ1-2,.,TRBV19,TRBD1,TGTGCCAGTAGAGATGGTAGGGGGCGCTTTGCTGGCTACACCTTC,CASRDGRGRFAGYTF
TRBJ1-5,few,TRBV2,TRBD1,TGTGCCAGCAGTGCTCGGACAGGGATAAGCAATCAGCCCCAGCATTTT,CASSARTGISNQPQHF
TRBJ1-2,few,TRBV19,TRBD1,TGTGCCAGTAGTCTGAACAGGGGTACGGATGGCTACACCTTC,CASSLNRGTDGYTF
TRBJ1-1,.,TRBV3-1/TRBV3-2,.,TGTGCCAGCAGCCAAGCCACAGGGCCGTTCGGAGCTTTCTTT,CASSQATGPFGAFF
TRBJ2-1,.,TRBV7-2,TRBD2,TGTGCCAGCAGCCCCAGGCGGGGGGCCTACAATGAGCAGTTCTTC,CASSPRRGAYNEQFF
TRBJ2-6,.,TRBV10-3,.,TGTGCCATCAGTGACCCGATTGAAGCGAGGACTGGGGCCAACGTCCTGACTTTC,CAISDPIEARTGANVLTF
TRBJ1-1,.,TRBV20-1,.,TGCAGTGCTAGTGCAGATGAAGCTTTCTTT,CSASADEAFF
TRBJ1-5,once,TRBV19,.,TGTGCCAGTAGTATAAAGTCAGGGCGCCAAAATCAGCCCCAGCATTTT,CASSIKSGRQNQPQHF
TRBJ1-6,few,TRBV7-8,.,TGTGCCAGCAGCTTAGCTCAGACGGGGACACCCCTCCACTTT,CASSLAQTGTPLHF
TRBJ2-7,.,TRBV27,TRBD2,TGTGCCAGCAGTATCGGACTAGCGGGGGGGCGTTCCTACGAGCAGTACTTC,CASSIGLAGGRSYEQYF
TRBJ1-1,.,TRBV18,.,TGTGCCAGCTCACCTGGGCAGGGAGGTGACTTAGCTTTCTTT,CASSPGQGGDLAFF
TRBJ2-1,.,TRBV4-1,.,TGCGCCAGCAGCCAAGATGGCGCAGGGGGGTGGAATGAGCAGTTCTTC,CASSQDGAGGWNEQFF
TRBJ1-6,.,TRBV5-8,.,TGTGCCAGCAGCTACCGGGGATTTAATTCACCCCTCCACTTT,CASSYRGFNSPLHF
TRBJ2-3,.,TRBV24-1,.,TGTGCCACCAGTGATTTAGTTACGGGGAAAGATACGCAGTATTTT,CATSDLVTGKDTQYF
TRBJ1-1,.,TRBV6-2/TRBV6-3,TRBD1,TGTGCCAGCAGTTACGGGACAGGGAAAGCTTTCTTT,CASSYGTGKAFF
TRBJ1-1,.,TRBV7-3,.,TGTGCCAGCAGCTTAATGAGGTCTAACACTGAAGCTTTCTTT,CASSLMRSNTEAFF
TRBJ1-2,.,TRBV6-1,.,TGTGCCAGCAGTGAATCAACTCACTATGGCTACACCTTC,CASSESTHYGYTF
TRBJ2-3,.,TRBV9,.,TGTGCCAGCAGCGTAGTAGCGGATACGCAGTATTTT,CASSVVADTQYF
TRBJ2-3,.,TRBV5-1,TRBD1,TGCGCCAGCAGCGGAGGGACAGGAGGCACAGATACGCAGTATTTT,CASSGGTGGTDTQYF
TRBJ1-2,.,TRBV11-3,TRBD1,TGTGCCAGCAGCTCGGGACAGGGGCGCCGCTATGGCTACACCTTC,CASSSGQGRRYGYTF
TRBJ2-6,.,TRBV5-4,.,.,CASSFALGTRVAF
TRBJ1-1,few,TRBV12-5,.,TGTGCTAGTGGTTTGGTACCTATGAACACTGAAGCTTTCTTT,CASGLVPMNTEAFF
TRBJ1-6,.,TRBV6-6,TRBD1,TGTGCCAGCAGTGGTCTTGGACAGGGAAATTCACCCCTCCACTTT,CASSGLGQGNSPLHF
TRBJ1-4,.,TRBV27,TRBD1,TGTGCCAGCAGTCCAGGACAGGCTAATGAAAAACTGTTTTTT,CASSPGQANEKLFF
TRBJ1-5,.,TRBV7-2,.,TGTGCCAGCAGCCCCCAATCCAATCAGCCCCAGCATTTT,CASSPQSNQPQHF
TRBJ2-3,.,TRBV5-1,TRBD1,TGCGCCAGCAGCTGGGGACAGCAGGGATCGCAGTATTTT,CASSWGQQGSQYF
TRBJ1-2,.,TRBV7-9,TRBD1,TGTGCCAGCACCAGTGGGACAGGCTATAACTATGGCTACACCTTC,CASTSGTGYNYGYTF